This T cell receptor beta chain is from a study of blood T cell repertoires in COVID-19. Trimming at V came to 6 bases and at J to 4 bases, leaving 15 bases not matched to a gene. The germline V gene encodes CDR1 MGHDK and CDR2 SYGVNS. This CDR3 spans 16 amino acids. The data were produced by immunoSEQ multiplex PCR, yet TCRdb's version contains in-frame clones alone and is incomplete. The sample lists approximately 440,000 clones, 90% seen once, with 0.6% in the top ten. Enrolled through a virtual design, the participants were between about 18 and 100 years of age and came from 24 US areas. Input material: PBMCs or T cells enriched from blood (not recorded which). The chain has TRBV25-1 and TRBJ2-7; the match to TRBD1 covers 7 bases. The receptor was derived from a young man who had recovered from COVID-19. The CDR3 DNA reads TGTGCCAGCAGCGGAGATTGGACAGGCGAAAGGTACGAGCAGTACTTC. Its translation is CASSGDWTGERYEQYF.